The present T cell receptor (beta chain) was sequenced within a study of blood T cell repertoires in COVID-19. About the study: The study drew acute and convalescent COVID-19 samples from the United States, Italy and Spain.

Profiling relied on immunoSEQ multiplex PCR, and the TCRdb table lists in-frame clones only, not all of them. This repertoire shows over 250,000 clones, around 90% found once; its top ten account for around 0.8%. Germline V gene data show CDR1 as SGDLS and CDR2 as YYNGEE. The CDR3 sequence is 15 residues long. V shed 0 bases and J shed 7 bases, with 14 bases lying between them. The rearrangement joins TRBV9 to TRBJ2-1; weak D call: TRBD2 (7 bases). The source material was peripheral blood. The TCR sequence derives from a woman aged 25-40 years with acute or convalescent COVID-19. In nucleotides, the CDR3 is TGTGCCAGCAGCGTAGTAGGGGGAGGGCGAAATGAGCAGTTCTTC. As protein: CASSVVGGGRNEQFF. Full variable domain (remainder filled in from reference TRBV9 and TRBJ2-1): DSGVTQTPKHLITATGQRVTLRCSPRSGDLSVYWYQQSLDQGLQFLIQYYNGEERAKGNILERFSAQQFPDLHSELNLSSLELGDSALYFCASSVVGGGRNEQFFGPGTRLTVL.